This T cell receptor (beta chain) was identified in a study of molecular identifiers for immune sequencing clone quantification (dated by TCRdb to between 2017 and 2018). For the study in its entirety: For a replicate experiment, the RNA from either roughly 18,000 or 92,000 naive CD8 T cells was divided into five aliquots, and four of those aliquots went on to sequencing. This methods study benchmarked molecular-identifier clustering-based TCR repertoire sequencing (MIDCIRS) and TCR RNA copy counting, using CD8 T cells to do so.

This clonotype has a count of ten or more. This clone's antigen is unknown. No base quality values were provided; no much bigger clone lies one nucleotide off. Naive CD8 T cell libraries were made from about 21,000 to 970,000 sorted cells using 10%, 30% or 50% of purified RNA. Naive CD8 T cells, defined as CD8+CD4-CCR7+CD45RA+, were FACS-sorted into RLT Plus buffer on a BD FACSAria II. To test detection sensitivity, Jurkat RNA equivalent to approximately ten TCR copies was spiked into samples of about 20,000-1,100,000 naive CD8 T cells. Enrichment of CD8 T cells was done with RosetteSep CD8+ T Cell Enrichment Cocktail plus Ficoll-Paque, and ACK red cell lysis came afterward. The V end loses 6 bases and the J end loses 1 base, and a stretch of 16 bases separates them. Reading from cysteine to phenylalanine, the CDR3 counts 17 amino acids. Only CDR3 DNA is held: 51 bases, read in frame from base 1. The germline V gene supplies CDR1 MDHEN and CDR2 SYDVKM.

Points the paper makes about the study in general: Spiked-in Jurkat TCR RNA equal to a single cell's worth was reported to be detectable even within 1,100,000 naive CD8 T cells. Highly expanded clone sizes could be underestimated if identical TCR molecules share a barcode. When barcode sub-clustering was not used, chimeric consensus sequences inflated TCR diversity, with chimeras reaching as high as 47%. In CMV-specific effector cells, over 98% of molecules were held by clones above 20 RNA copies, whereas under 1% of molecules were held by such clones in naive cells. The naive libraries included spiked-in Jurkat TCR RNA (roughly ten copies' worth), and this Jurkat TCR RNA is not part of the donor repertoire. Roughly 2.8 recovered TCR RNA copies per cell were obtained by modeling, versus approximately 10 by digital PCR, implying a capture efficiency of about 30%.

Libraries were made using PCR. Sequencing was carried out with a NextSeq 500. Bulk TCR libraries were made following a previously described method, with the TCR primers given in Table S5. Purification of total RNA was performed with the Qiagen AllPrep DNA/RNA kit. Before analysis, reads from multiple sequencing runs of one library were combined. In the original analysis: Reads were retained only if an exact TCR constant sequence was present, and the retained reads were trimmed to 150 nt and grouped according to their 12-nt molecular barcodes. Reads within each barcode group were sub-clustered using a 15% Levenshtein threshold, and quality-weighted consensus sequences were constructed for each RNA molecule. Non-functional sequences were filtered out, along with any lower-count sequence sitting one edit away from another sequence. Barcode sub-clusters with fewer than 20% of the maximum read count were removed, based on fitting two negative binomial distributions. TCRdb reworked the public reads: Q25 trimming with fastp, MiXCR clone assembly, productive beta chains retained. Every entry covers one CDR3 protein and lists the most common genes and DNA from its rows. The V and J calls shown here were made by TCRdb, not taken from the authors' results. This sample gives about 97,000 distinct CDR3 sequences in total; 24% of them show up just once. Roughly 1% of the sample belongs to the ten largest clones.

The sequencing sample was made of naive CD8+ T cells from blood, with Jurkat cell RNA spiked in. The sample's cell subset or site label is to be understood as: FACS-sorted CD8+CD4-CCR7+CD45RA+ naive T cells. The chain is made from TRBV28 and TRBJ2-6, with the D gene too uncertain to name. The clonotype was recovered from a human donor in good health. Some libraries in this study had Jurkat cell RNA spiked in. The base sequence is TGTGCCAGCAGGCCTCAGTTTTCATTGTCTGGGGCCAACGTCCTGACTTTC. Translated, this is CASRPQFSLSGANVLTF.